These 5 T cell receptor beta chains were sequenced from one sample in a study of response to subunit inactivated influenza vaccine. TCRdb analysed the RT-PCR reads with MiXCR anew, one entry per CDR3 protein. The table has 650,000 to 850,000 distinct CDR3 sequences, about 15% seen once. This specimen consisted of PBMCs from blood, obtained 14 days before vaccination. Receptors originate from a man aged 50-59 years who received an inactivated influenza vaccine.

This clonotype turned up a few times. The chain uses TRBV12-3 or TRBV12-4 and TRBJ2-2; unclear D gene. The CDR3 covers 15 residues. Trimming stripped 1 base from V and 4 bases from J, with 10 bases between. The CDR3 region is CASSLGARVTGELFF. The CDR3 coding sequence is TGTGCCAGCAGTTTAGGGGCACGGGTCACCGGGGAGCTGTTTTTT.

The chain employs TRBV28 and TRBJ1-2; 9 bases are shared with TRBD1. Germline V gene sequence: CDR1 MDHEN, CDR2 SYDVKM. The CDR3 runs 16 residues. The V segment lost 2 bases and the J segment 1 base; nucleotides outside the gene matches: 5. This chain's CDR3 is CASSLPTGGLNYGYTF. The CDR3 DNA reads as TGTGCCAGCAGTTTACCGACAGGGGGTCTTAACTATGGCTACACCTTC.

Here the CDR3 reads CASSLMSPLHF. CDR3 sequence (DNA): TGTGCCAGCAGTTTAATGTCACCCCTCCACTTT. This chain uses TRBV27 with TRBJ1-6; no firm D call. The CDR3 extends over 11 amino acids. Trimming shortened V by 2 bases and J by 10 bases, and 3 bases separated the two germline ends. Germline V gene sequence: CDR1 MNHEY, CDR2 SMNVEV (reference sequence).

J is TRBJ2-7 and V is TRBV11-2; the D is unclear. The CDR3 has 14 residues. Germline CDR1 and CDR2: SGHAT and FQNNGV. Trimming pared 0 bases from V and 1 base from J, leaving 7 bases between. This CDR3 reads CASSLDLGSYEQYF. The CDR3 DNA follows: TGTGCCAGCAGCTTAGATTTAGGATCCTACGAGCAGTACTTC.

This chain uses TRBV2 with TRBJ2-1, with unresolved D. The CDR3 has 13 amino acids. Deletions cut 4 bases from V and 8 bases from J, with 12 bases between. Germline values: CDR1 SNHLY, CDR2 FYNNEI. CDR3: CASSAVGIHEQFF. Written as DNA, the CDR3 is TGTGCCAGCAGTGCGGTAGGCATCCATGAGCAGTTCTTC.